One sample yielded the 8 T cell receptor beta chains listed below, sequenced in a study of T cells in Graves' hyperthyroidism and ophthalmopathy. Amplification of TCR beta CDR3 regions used RNA as the template. TCR CDR3 regions were first amplified by RT-PCR with HTBI primers. One entry per CDR3 protein results from TCRdb running MiXCR on the multiplex PCR reads. Among about 500,000 distinct CDR3 sequences listed, around 15% were seen once. What was sequenced was blood. These TCRs come from a woman aged 30 to 39 with Graves' ophthalmopathy.

This clonotype occurred many times. The chain joins TRBV29-1 to TRBJ1-1, with D unclear. Trimming pared 6 bases from V and 6 bases from J, leaving 14 bases between. The CDR3 extends over 12 amino acids. The germline V gene encodes CDR1 SQVTM and CDR2 ANQGSEA. For the CDR3, the DNA is TGCAGCGTCAGGAGGTATTTCCCTGAAGCTTTCTTT. It codes for CSVRRYFPEAFF.

This clonotype was detected a few times. V gene TRBV6-5 combines with J gene TRBJ2-3, with 7 bases matching TRBD2. The CDR3 consists of 16 residues. Germline-derived CDR1 and CDR2 are MNHEY and SVGAGI. V shed 4 bases, J shed 4 bases, and the junction held 11 bases outside the gene matches. CDR3 protein: CASSSAGWGGSDTQYF. CDR3 nucleotides: TGTGCCAGCAGTTCCGCGGGTTGGGGAGGGTCAGATACGCAGTATTTT.

The V gene is TRBV28, the J gene TRBJ2-2, with 8 bases fitting TRBD1. Germline loops: CDR1 MDHEN, CDR2 SYDVKM. The V and J ends lost 8 bases and 4 bases, in that order; junction bases with no gene match: 6. This CDR3 comprises 14 residues. CDR3 nucleotides: TGTGCCAGCCTCGGGACAGGTTCCACCGGGGAGCTGTTTTTT. This codes for CASLGTGSTGELFF.

The rearrangement uses TRBV19 and TRBJ2-7, with unresolved D. The CDR3 has 14 residues. V was trimmed by 4 bases and J by 0 bases, leaving 10 bases between them. Per the germline V gene, CDR1 is LNHDA and CDR2 is SQIVND (reference sequence). CDR3 in DNA: TGTGCCAGTAGTAGTACGGTTAGCTCCTACGAGCAGTACTTC. This encodes CASSSTVSSYEQYF.

This chain uses TRBV20-1 with TRBJ2-1, with TRBD1 matching over 10 bases. Unmatched junction bases numbered 5, after V lost 0 bases and J lost 6 bases. CDR1 is DFQATT, CDR2 SNEGSKA, per germline (reference sequence). This CDR3 comprises 15 residues. In nucleotides, the CDR3 is TGCAGTGCTAGAGACGACAGGGGGCGAATCAATGAGCAGTTCTTC. Translated, it gives CSARDDRGRINEQFF.

This clonotype was seen ten or more times. The rearrangement uses TRBV18 and TRBJ2-1; D is possibly TRBD1 (6 bases). CDR1 and CDR2 (germline): KGHSH, LQKENI. This CDR3 spans 13 amino acids. Trimming shortened V by 2 bases and J by 6 bases, and 8 bases separated the two germline ends. The CDR3 nucleotides are TGTGCCAGCTCACCAGGGGGCTTCAATGAGCAGTTCTTC. Its protein product is CASSPGGFNEQFF.

This clonotype was picked up many times. The chain recombines TRBV10-3 with TRBJ2-7, with D possibly TRBD1 on 5 matching bases. Trimming took 6 bases from V and 4 from J, leaving 16 bases between them. Per germline, CDR1 ENHRY and CDR2 SYGVKD. This CDR3 contains 14 residues. The CDR3 DNA follows: TGTGCCATCAGCGACAGTAATGCTTATTACGAGCAGTACTTC. Its translation is CAISDSNAYYEQYF.

The chain has TRBV30 and TRBJ1-1; unclear D gene. Looked up from germline, CDR1 is GTSNPN and CDR2 is SVGIG (reference sequence). The CDR3 has 13 residues. Trimming removed 5 bases at V and 1 base at J, with 11 bases between. CDR3 in amino acids: CAWAKNRNTEAFF. CDR3 coding DNA: TGTGCCTGGGCTAAAAACAGGAACACTGAAGCTTTCTTT. Full variable domain (outside the CDR3, taken from reference TRBV30 and TRBJ1-1): SQTIHQWPATLVQPVGSPLSLECTVEGTSNPNLYWYRQAAGRGLQLLFYSVGIGQISSEVPQNLSASRPQDRQFILSSKKLLLSDSGFYLCAWAKNRNTEAFFGQGTRLTVV.